Described below is a single TCR beta chain sequence and its context. Original processing notes: How many nucleated cells were present was estimated from reference gene primer amplification. Here immunoSEQ multiplex PCR was the method, and the copy in TCRdb shows in-frame clones only, minus some. V and J calls and clone size are given by that table; D and trimming were obtained from the DNA. The sample carries about 100,000 clones, around 88% recorded once. The sample comes from a study of blood T cell repertoires in COVID-19. Trimming stripped 5 bases from V and 5 bases from J, with 9 bases between. The germline gives CDR1 LNHDA, CDR2 SQIVND (reference sequence). CDR3 length: 12 amino acids.

The sequencing sample was made of peripheral blood. The receptor comes from a man aged 80 or over with acute or convalescent COVID-19. This chain links TRBV19 with TRBJ2-5, with D possibly TRBD1 on 7 matching bases. CDR3 residues: CASSAGGETQYF. For the CDR3, the DNA is TGTGCCAGTAGTGCAGGGGGGGAGACCCAGTACTTC.